These 2 T cell receptor beta chains were sequenced from one sample in a study of blood T cells in healthy people across ages. It was with a sample-barcoded 5' primer and a J-beta primer mix that a second PCR of roughly 7 to 12 cycles was run. One entry per CDR3 protein, called by TCRdb with MiXCR from the 5' RACE reads. The repertoire holds about 1.4 million distinct CDR3 sequences, with 59% as singletons. Sequencing used blood. Receptors originate from a young man in good health.

The chain links TRBV20-1 to TRBJ2-1; 13 bases line up with TRBD2. The CDR3 consists of 16 residues. Germline V gene data show CDR1 as DFQATT and CDR2 as SNEGSKA (reference sequence). With 0 bases clipped from V and 8 bases from J, the junction kept 7 bases outside the gene matches. The CDR3 protein is CSARDLLAGGPDEQFF. The CDR3, as DNA: TGCAGTGCTAGAGACCTACTAGCGGGAGGGCCGGATGAGCAGTTCTTC.

The chain couples TRBV20-1 to TRBJ2-3; 8 bases fit TRBD1. J was trimmed by 5 bases and V by 1 base; bases with no gene match: 5. Germline CDR1 reads DFQATT; CDR2 reads SNEGSKA (reference sequence). There are 14 residues in the CDR3. The CDR3 here is CSARGTGIIDTQYF. As DNA, the CDR3 is TGCAGTGCTAGAGGGACAGGGATAATAGATACGCAGTATTTT.